The 29 T cell receptor beta chains in this list originate from one sample, sequenced in a study of cytomegalovirus exposure and HLA in healthy donors. PCR primers comprised 60 Vbeta and 13 Jbeta primers. Libraries were prepared by immunoSEQ multiplex PCR; TCRdb keeps only in-frame clonotypes and omits some of them. The sample has roughly 130,000 clones; about 74% are singletons. The specimen sequenced was PBMCs. The origin of the receptors is a woman aged 45 to 65 in good health and CMV-seropositive.

The chain combines TRBV5-1 with TRBJ2-2, with TRBD1 matching 7 bases. V lost 4 bases, J lost 0 bases, and 3 bases stayed unmatched. Germline V CDR1 and CDR2: SGHRS, YFSETQ. The CDR3 has 15 residues. The CDR3 loop reads CASSPGTANTGELFF. In nucleotides, the CDR3 is TGCGCCAGCAGCCCCGGGACAGCGAACACCGGGGAGCTGTTTTTT.

The V gene is TRBV2, the J gene TRBJ2-1; a possible D gene is TRBD2 (5 bases). Trimming took 8 bases from V and 15 from J, leaving 14 bases between them. The CDR3 has 10 residues. CDR1 and CDR2 (germline): SNHLY, FYNNEI. The CDR3 bases are TGTGCCAGCGGGCGGGTGGCTGCGTTCTTC. This translates into CASGRVAAFF. Supplemented by reference TRBV2 and TRBJ2-1, the full variable domain reads EPEVTQTPSHQVTQMGQEVILRCVPISNHLYFYWYRQILGQKVEFLVSFYNNEISEKSEIFDDQFSVERPDGSNFTLKIRSTKLEDSAMYFCASGRVAAFFGPGTRLTVL.

V gene TRBV29-1 combines with J gene TRBJ2-7; 10 nucleotides match TRBD2. Trimming at V came to 6 bases and at J to 4 bases, leaving 9 bases not matched to a gene. CDR3 size: 14 residues. Per germline, CDR1 SQVTM and CDR2 ANQGSEA. CDR3 loop: CSVVSGGPPYEQYF. The CDR3 bases are TGCAGCGTGGTTAGCGGGGGGCCCCCATACGAGCAGTACTTC.

The chain couples TRBV10-3 to TRBJ2-2, with 8 bases fitting TRBD1. CDR3 length: 14 amino acids. V lost 8 bases to trimming and J lost 0 bases; unmatched junction nucleotides: 2. CDR1 is ENHRY and CDR2 is SYGVKD in the germline V gene. The CDR3: CAIQGASNTGELFF. In DNA form, the CDR3 reads TGTGCCATCCAGGGGGCTTCGAACACCGGGGAGCTGTTTTTT.

The chain joins TRBV29-1 to TRBJ2-3, with D hard to call. This CDR3 has 11 residues. V lost 7 bases and J lost 6, with 11 bases in between. Germline V gene sequence: CDR1 SQVTM, CDR2 ANQGSEA. The CDR3: CSAPLRDTQYF. In DNA form, the CDR3 reads TGCAGCGCCCCCTTGAGGGATACGCAGTATTTT.

The V gene is TRBV2, the J gene TRBJ2-1; 7 positions agree with TRBD2. J lost 3 bases, V lost 4 bases, and 3 bases had no gene match. The CDR3 contains 14 residues. Germline CDR1 SNHLY, CDR2 FYNNEI. The CDR3 region has the DNA TGTGCCAGCAGTGTGGGGGGGGTCTACAATGAGCAGTTCTTC. Amino acid sequence: CASSVGGVYNEQFF.

This clone was counted a few times. The chain recombines TRBV7-9 with TRBJ2-1; no clear D. The CDR3 extends over 16 amino acids. Looked up from germline, CDR1 is SEHNR and CDR2 is FQNEAQ (reference sequence). Trimming shortened V by 3 bases and J by 0 bases, and 12 bases separated the two germline ends. The CDR3 DNA reads TGTGCCAGCAGCTTCGCAGGAACCTCCTCCTACAATGAGCAGTTCTTC. This encodes CASSFAGTSSYNEQFF.

The chain combines TRBV4-2 with TRBJ1-5; tentative D call: TRBD1 (5 bases). With 1 base removed from V and 8 bases from J, the gap between germline ends came to 12 bases. The germline gives CDR1 LGHNA, CDR2 YNFKEQ. CDR3 length equals 14 residues. The CDR3 region has the DNA TGTGCCAGCAGCCAAGGTGGAGGGGATGAGCCCCAGCATTTT. Amino acid sequence: CASSQGGGDEPQHF.

The CDR3 sequence is CASSVPGGGYTF. CDR3 DNA: TGTGCCAGCAGCGTACCAGGGGGTGGCTACACCTTC. The chain combines TRBV9 with TRBJ1-2; 7 nucleotides agree with TRBD1. The V segment lost 1 base and the J segment 7 bases; nucleotides outside the gene matches: 1. The germline CDR1 and CDR2 sequences are SGDLS and YYNGEE. CDR3 length: 12 residues.

The rearrangement uses TRBV7-2 and TRBJ1-1, with TRBD1 as a possible D gene (6 bases). Per the germline V gene, CDR1 is SGHTA and CDR2 is FQGNSA. V lost 2 bases to trimming and J lost 5 bases, with 18 bases between them. The CDR3 has 16 amino acids. CDR3 sequence reads: CASSLFGLGAKTEAFF. The CDR3 nucleotides read TGTGCCAGCAGCTTATTCGGCCTGGGGGCGAAGACTGAAGCTTTCTTT.

This sequence joins TRBV5-4 and TRBJ1-3; D not resolved. The ends were cut back, 2 bases at V and 0 bases at J, with 15 bases in the middle. Looked up from germline, CDR1 is SGHNT and CDR2 is YYREEE (reference sequence). This CDR3 spans 17 amino acids. The CDR3 DNA is TGTGCCAGCAGCTTCATCCCGCGGGTTCGCTCTGGAAACACCATATATTTT. Amino acid sequence: CASSFIPRVRSGNTIYF. Drawing the rest from reference TRBV5-4 and TRBJ1-3, the complete variable domain is ETGVTQSPTHLIKTRGQQVTLRCSSQSGHNTVSWYQQALGQGPQFIFQYYREEENGRGNFPPRFSGLQFPNYSSELNVNALELDDSALYLCASSFIPRVRSGNTIYFGEGSWLTVV.

This clone was found once. One end of the junction varies from germline; a read error may be responsible. The chain joins TRBV7-9 to TRBJ2-3, with 9 bases identical to TRBD2. CDR3 length: 14 amino acids. The V gene's germline CDR1 is SEHNR and CDR2 FQNEAQ (reference sequence). The CDR3 DNA sequence: TGTTCCAGCAGCTTGTCAGCGGGGGGAGATACGCAGTATTTT. This translates into CSSSLSAGGDTQYF. Full variable domain (missing parts from reference TRBV7-9 and TRBJ2-3): DTGVSQNPRHKITKRGQNVTFRCDPISEHNRLYWYRQTLGQGPEFLTYFQNEAQLEKSRLLSDRFSAERPKGSFSTLEIQRTEQGDSAMYLCSSSLSAGGDTQYFGPGTRLTVL.

In this sample, this clone turned up once. V usage is TRBV21-1 and J usage is TRBJ2-2; the table's D call of TRBD1 was not tested on the DNA. TRBV21-1 constitutes a pseudogene. The CDR3 loop spans 15 amino acids. The CDR3 nucleotides are TGTGCCAGCAGCGTTGAAAGGGGGCGAACCGGGGAGCTGTTTTTT. The encoded protein is CASSVERGRTGELFF.

V and J are TRBV5-1 and TRBJ2-5; 8 bases agree with TRBD2. V was pared by 6 bases and J by 0 bases, with 4 bases of the junction left unmatched. Germline V gene data show CDR1 as SGHRS and CDR2 as YFSETQ. The CDR3 covers 14 residues. The CDR3 DNA sequence: TGCGCCAGCAACCTAGCGGGTGACCAAGAGACCCAGTACTTC. Protein sequence: CASNLAGDQETQYF.

The rearrangement uses TRBV10-3 and TRBJ2-3; D perhaps matches TRBD2 (5 bases). The CDR3 has 13 amino acids. V lost 4 bases to trimming and J lost 2 bases, with 7 bases between them. From germline, CDR1 is ENHRY and CDR2 SYGVKD. The chain's CDR3 is CAISGGDTDTQYF. CDR3 nucleotides: TGTGCCATCAGTGGGGGAGACACAGATACGCAGTATTTT.

The chain links TRBV25-1 to TRBJ2-3; 7 positions agree with TRBD2. Germline loops: CDR1 MGHDK, CDR2 SYGVNS. This CDR3 is built from 16 residues. Trimming took 6 bases from V and 0 from J; bases not matched to a gene: 9. The CDR3 bases are TGTGCCAGCAGGGCAACGGGCGGGGGTAGCACAGATACGCAGTATTTT. Protein: CASRATGGGSTDTQYF.

V usage is TRBV7-2 and J usage is TRBJ1-6, with a tentative D call TRBD1 (6 bases). Germline loops: CDR1 SGHTA, CDR2 FQGNSA. The CDR3 spans 16 residues. V was clipped by 1 base and J by 10 bases, with 17 bases between them. The CDR3 here is CASSLERGGLGSPLHF. DNA for the CDR3: TGTGCCAGCAGCTTAGAGCGCGGGGGGCTAGGGTCACCCCTCCACTTT.

The count of this clone is one. J is TRBJ1-5 and V is TRBV7-9; TRBD1 might be the D (6 bases). V lost 1 base and J lost 15, with 13 bases in between. Per germline, CDR1 SEHNR and CDR2 FQNEAQ (reference sequence). The CDR3 is made up of 12 amino acids. DNA of the CDR3: TGTGCCAGCAGCTTAGGAGGCGGCAGGGGGCATTTT. Translating it yields CASSLGGGRGHF.

CDR3 coding DNA: TGCAGCGTTGGGGACAGTTACAATCAGCCCCAGCATTTT. It codes for CSVGDSYNQPQHF. The chain joins TRBV29-1 to TRBJ1-5; 7 nucleotides match TRBD1. The germline gives CDR1 SQVTM, CDR2 ANQGSEA. With 4 bases clipped from V and 3 bases from J, the junction kept 3 bases outside the gene matches. The CDR3 runs to 13 residues.

V is TRBV13 and J is TRBJ1-6; 11 positions agree with TRBD1. Germline CDR1 and CDR2: PRHDT and FYEKMQ (reference sequence). V lost 5 bases, J lost 9 bases, and 12 bases stayed unmatched. The CDR3 sequence is 17 residues long. CDR3 sequence reads: CASSITHPGQGGSPLHF. The CDR3 DNA sequence: TGTGCCAGCAGCATAACACATCCGGGACAGGGGGGTTCACCCCTCCACTTT.

The V gene is TRBV5-1, the J gene TRBJ2-7; a weak D match, TRBD1 (5 bases). This CDR3 spans 17 amino acids. Germline CDR1 is SGHRS and CDR2 is YFSETQ. V was cut by 0 bases and J by 3 bases, with 19 bases left in between. In DNA, the CDR3 is TGCGCCAGCAGCTTGGAGTCTAGGGGCCCCCCCTACTACGAGCAGTACTTC. As protein: CASSLESRGPPYYEQYF. Variable domain in full (rest from reference TRBV5-1 and TRBJ2-7): KAGVTQTPRYLIKTRGQQVTLSCSPISGHRSVSWYQQTPGQGLQFLFEYFSETQRNKGNFPGRFSGRQFSNSRSEMNVSTLELGDSALYLCASSLESRGPPYYEQYFGPGTRLTVT.

The rearrangement uses TRBV7-2 and TRBJ2-5, with 7 bases aligning to TRBD1. J lost 1 base, V lost 5 bases, and 7 bases had no gene match. Germline V gene data show CDR1 as SGHTA and CDR2 as FQGNSA. The CDR3 covers 15 residues. CDR3 coding DNA: TGTGCCAGCAGCAAACAGGGGTATTCCCAAGAGACCCAGTACTTC. This gives the protein CASSKQGYSQETQYF.

The chain links TRBV5-4 to TRBJ1-1, with D possibly matching TRBD1 (5 bases). Trimming took 0 bases from V and 10 from J, leaving 13 bases between them. The germline CDR1 and CDR2 sequences are SGHNT and YYREEE (reference sequence). CDR3 length: 13 amino acids. Written as DNA, the CDR3 is TGTGCCAGCAGCTTGGGAGGGGCGGGAGGAGCTTTCTTT. Residues: CASSLGGAGGAFF.

This clone was counted a few times. The genes are TRBV5-5 and TRBJ2-7; 10 bases line up with TRBD1. This CDR3 is built from 17 residues. Germline trimming cut 4 bases from V and 3 bases from J; bases unmatched to any gene: 13. Germline CDR1 and CDR2: SGHKS and YYEKEE (reference sequence). In nucleotides, the CDR3 is TGTGCCAGCAGCCCAATCACTGGGACAGGGGTTAGCTACGAGCAGTACTTC. It is translated as CASSPITGTGVSYEQYF.

The J gene is TRBJ1-1, the V gene TRBV14; D may be TRBD1 (5 bases). The germline V gene has CDR1 SGHDN and CDR2 FVKESK. This CDR3 has 11 amino acids. V lost 4 bases and J lost 11, with 11 bases in between. CDR3 residues: CASSLGARAFF. Here the CDR3 DNA reads TGTGCCAGCAGCCTTGGGGCTCGGGCTTTCTTT.

This sequence joins TRBV5-1 and TRBJ1-2; maybe TRBD1 (6 bases). CDR1 is SGHRS and CDR2 is YFSETQ in the germline V gene. This CDR3 is built from 15 residues. Trimming took off 5 bases at V and 4 bases at J, with 18 bases between the two ends. The DNA of the CDR3 is TGCGCCAGCAGTTCAACGCTTGGGGGCGGCTATGGCTACACCTTC. It specifies CASSSTLGGGYGYTF. Using reference TRBV5-1 and TRBJ1-2 for the parts outside the CDR3, the full variable domain is KAGVTQTPRYLIKTRGQQVTLSCSPISGHRSVSWYQQTPGQGLQFLFEYFSETQRNKGNFPGRFSGRQFSNSRSEMNVSTLELGDSALYLCASSSTLGGGYGYTFGSGTRLTVV.

This CDR3 is CASSLRGLYEQYF. The CDR3 DNA sequence: TGTGCCAGCAGTCTTAGGGGCCTCTACGAGCAGTACTTC. The chain carries TRBV6-5 and TRBJ2-7; TRBD1 is a possible D gene (5 bases). There are 13 residues in the CDR3. Deletions cut 5 bases from V and 3 bases from J, with 11 bases between. Looked up from germline, CDR1 is MNHEY and CDR2 is SVGAGI.

V usage is TRBV30 and J usage is TRBJ1-2; 7 positions agree with TRBD1. Per germline, CDR1 GTSNPN and CDR2 SVGIG (reference sequence). V shed 7 bases and J 4 bases; nucleotides not matched to a gene: 3. This CDR3 contains 11 residues. CDR3 region: CASGQTYGYTF. The CDR3 nucleotides read TGTGCCTCGGGACAGACCTATGGCTACACCTTC.

This chain connects TRBV11-3 to TRBJ2-2, with D maybe TRBD1 (5 bases). The CDR3 consists of 15 residues. The V end lost 1 base, the J end lost 3 bases, and 9 bases lay between the germline ends. Looked up from germline, CDR1 is SGHNT and CDR2 is YENEEA. Here the CDR3 DNA reads TGTGCCAGCAGCTTAGGGGGCATGTACACCGGGGAGCTGTTTTTT. Translating it yields CASSLGGMYTGELFF.